These 11 T cell receptor beta chains were sequenced from one sample in a study of blood T cell repertoires in COVID-19. Some clones are missing from TCRdb's copy, which holds only in-frame ones; the method was immunoSEQ multiplex PCR. The table includes approximately 220,000 clones, 88% detected once. Sequencing used PBMCs or T cells enriched from blood (not recorded which). These TCRs come from a woman aged 25-40 years who had recovered from COVID-19.

The rearrangement links TRBV5-6 to TRBJ1-4; the D is unclear. CDR3 length equals 15 residues. Trimming took off 2 bases at V and 5 bases at J, with 13 bases between the two ends. Germline CDR1 and CDR2: SGHDT and YYEEEE. The CDR3 region has the DNA TGTGCCAGCAGCTTCAGGCCGGAGCGGAATGAAAAACTGTTTTTT. Translated, it gives CASSFRPERNEKLFF.

The J gene is TRBJ2-3, the V gene TRBV4-3, with D tentatively TRBD2 (5 bases). V lost 10 bases and J 3 bases, leaving 14 bases between the germline ends. CDR3 length: 13 amino acids. Germline CDR1 is LGHNA and CDR2 is YSLEER. CDR3 residues: CATAGGLTDTQYF. In DNA, the CDR3 is TGCGCCACTGCAGGCGGGTTGACAGATACGCAGTATTTT.

The rearrangement joins TRBV7-3 to TRBJ1-2; D is unclear. In germline, CDR1 is SGHTA, CDR2 FQGTGA. The V and J ends lost 1 base and 8 bases respectively, with 14 bases between them. The CDR3 consists of 14 residues. CDR3 in amino acids: CASSLITPNGGYTF. CDR3 DNA sequence: TGTGCCAGCAGCTTAATTACACCGAACGGGGGCTACACCTTC.

The chain carries TRBV7-2 and TRBJ2-3, with 10 bases fitting TRBD2. The V gene's germline CDR1 is SGHTA and CDR2 FQGNSA. The V and J ends lost 3 bases and 0 bases, in that order; junction bases with no gene match: 3. The CDR3 totals 16 residues. The CDR3 DNA follows: TGTGCCAGCAGCTTCGGAGCGGGGGGGAGCACAGATACGCAGTATTTT. Amino acids: CASSFGAGGSTDTQYF.

The rearrangement joins TRBV4-3 to TRBJ1-1; 8 bases are shared with TRBD1. The trim removed 4 bases at V and 3 bases at J, leaving 1 base unmatched. The CDR3 runs to 13 residues. The V gene's germline CDR1 is LGHNA and CDR2 YSLEER. The CDR3 is CASSLDRDTEAFF. In DNA form, the CDR3 reads TGCGCCAGCAGCCTGGACAGGGACACTGAAGCTTTCTTT.

The chain uses TRBV7-9 and TRBJ1-4; TRBD1 matches 9 bases. Germline V gene sequence: CDR1 SEHNR, CDR2 FQNEAQ (reference sequence). This CDR3 comprises 15 residues. After removal of 1 base from V and 6 bases from J, the junction contained 3 bases not matched to a gene. This CDR3 is CASSLGTGDDEKLFF. The CDR3 coding sequence is TGTGCCAGCAGCTTAGGGACAGGGGATGATGAAAAACTGTTTTTT.

The CDR3 coding sequence is TGTGCCAGCAGTTTTAGCGGGGGGGAAGATACGCAGTATTTT. As protein: CASSFSGGEDTQYF. The rearrangement joins TRBV6-2 or TRBV6-3 to TRBJ2-3; 11 positions match TRBD2. Germline CDR1 is MNHEY and CDR2 is SVGEGT. The CDR3 sequence is 14 residues long. The J segment lost 5 bases and the V segment lost 4 bases, leaving 2 bases of the junction unmatched.

The V gene is TRBV19, the J gene TRBJ2-5; 8 bases agree with TRBD1. V lost 5 bases to trimming and J lost 4 bases; unmatched junction nucleotides: 9. CDR1 is LNHDA and CDR2 is SQIVND in the germline V gene (reference sequence). The CDR3 runs 15 residues. The chain's CDR3 is CASSLSGGLGETQYF. Here the CDR3 DNA reads TGTGCCAGTAGTTTATCAGGGGGCTTGGGAGAGACCCAGTACTTC.

The chain combines TRBV11-3 with TRBJ2-1; 9 positions agree with TRBD2. CDR1 and CDR2 (germline): SGHNT, YENEEA. Losses at the gene ends were 2 bases for V and 4 bases for J; bases not matched to a gene: 6. This CDR3 region has 16 residues. The CDR3 loop is CASSLKSGGLYNEQFF. The CDR3 DNA follows: TGTGCCAGCAGCTTAAAGAGCGGGGGGCTATACAATGAGCAGTTCTTC. Drawing the rest from reference TRBV11-3 and TRBJ2-1, the complete variable domain is EAGVVQSPRYKIIEKKQPVAFWCNPISGHNTLYWYLQNLGQGPELLIRYENEEAVDDSQLPKDRFSAERLKGVDSTLKIQPAELGDSAVYLCASSLKSGGLYNEQFFGPGTRLTVL.

The rearrangement links TRBV3-1 (or the pseudogene TRBV3-2) to TRBJ2-7; 9 bases align to TRBD2. Unmatched junction bases numbered 7, after V lost 4 bases and J lost 0 bases. The CDR3 runs 16 residues. The germline CDR1 and CDR2 sequences are LGHDT and YNNKEL (reference sequence). The CDR3 DNA follows: TGTGCCAGCAGCCCTTTAGCGGGGGAGACCTCCTACGAGCAGTACTTC. This codes for CASSPLAGETSYEQYF.

This chain joins TRBV13 and TRBJ2-1; 8 bases are shared with TRBD2. J gave up 0 bases and V 3 bases, and 4 bases lay outside the gene matches. The CDR3 contains 16 residues. Germline assignment: CDR1 PRHDT and CDR2 FYEKMQ (reference sequence). Here the CDR3 DNA reads TGTGCCAGCAGCTTCGGGGGGGCCCCCTCCTACAATGAGCAGTTCTTC. Its protein product is CASSFGGAPSYNEQFF.